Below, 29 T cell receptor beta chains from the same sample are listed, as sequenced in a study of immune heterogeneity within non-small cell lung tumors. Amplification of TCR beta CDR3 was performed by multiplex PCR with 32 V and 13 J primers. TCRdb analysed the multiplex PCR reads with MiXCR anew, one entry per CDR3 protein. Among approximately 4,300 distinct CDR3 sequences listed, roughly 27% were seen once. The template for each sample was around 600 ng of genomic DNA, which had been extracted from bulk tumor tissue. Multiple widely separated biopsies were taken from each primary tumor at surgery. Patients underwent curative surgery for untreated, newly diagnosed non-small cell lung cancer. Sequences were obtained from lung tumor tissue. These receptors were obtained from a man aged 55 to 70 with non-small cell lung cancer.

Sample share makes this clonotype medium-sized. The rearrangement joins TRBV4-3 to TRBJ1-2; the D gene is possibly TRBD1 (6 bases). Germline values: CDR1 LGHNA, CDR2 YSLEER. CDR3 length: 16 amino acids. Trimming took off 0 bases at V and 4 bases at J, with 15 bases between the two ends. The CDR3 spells CASSQDRGRGFYGYTF. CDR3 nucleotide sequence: TGCGCCAGCAGCCAAGATAGGGGCAGGGGATTCTATGGCTACACCTTC.

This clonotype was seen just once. The CDR3 spells CATYRGQGQDEQYF. DNA of the CDR3: TGTGCTACATACCGGGGACAGGGCCAGGACGAGCAGTACTTC. This rearrangement joins TRBV7-7 to TRBJ2-7; 9 bases line up with TRBD1. Germline assignment: CDR1 SSHAT and CDR2 FNYEAQ (reference sequence). CDR3 length: 14 residues.

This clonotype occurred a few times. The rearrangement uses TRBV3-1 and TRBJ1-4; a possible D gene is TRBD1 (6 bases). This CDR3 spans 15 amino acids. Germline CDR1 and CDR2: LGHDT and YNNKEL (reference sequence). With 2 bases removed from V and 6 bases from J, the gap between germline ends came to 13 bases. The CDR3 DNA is TGTGCCAGCAGCCAACCTACAGGGTCAGATGAAAAACTGTTTTTT. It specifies CASSQPTGSDEKLFF.

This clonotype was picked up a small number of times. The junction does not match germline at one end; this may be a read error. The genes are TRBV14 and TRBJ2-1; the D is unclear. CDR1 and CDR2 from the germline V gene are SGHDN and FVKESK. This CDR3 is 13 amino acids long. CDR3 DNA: TGTGCCAGCAGCCAATTCATGTCGTATGAGCAGGTCTTC. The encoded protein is CASSQFMSYEQVF.

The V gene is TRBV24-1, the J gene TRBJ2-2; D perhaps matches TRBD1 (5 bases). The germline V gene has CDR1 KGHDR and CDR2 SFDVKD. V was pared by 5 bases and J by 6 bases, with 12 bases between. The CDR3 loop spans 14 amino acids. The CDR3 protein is CATSASGYAGELFF. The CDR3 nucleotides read TGTGCCACCAGTGCCTCAGGGTACGCCGGGGAGCTGTTTTTT.

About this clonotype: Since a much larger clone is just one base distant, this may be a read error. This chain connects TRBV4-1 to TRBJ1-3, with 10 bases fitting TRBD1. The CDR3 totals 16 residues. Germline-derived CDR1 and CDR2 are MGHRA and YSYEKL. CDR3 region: CANSQGQGGTGNTIYF. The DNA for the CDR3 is TGCGCCAACAGCCAAGGACAGGGGGGTACTGGAAACACCATATATTTT.

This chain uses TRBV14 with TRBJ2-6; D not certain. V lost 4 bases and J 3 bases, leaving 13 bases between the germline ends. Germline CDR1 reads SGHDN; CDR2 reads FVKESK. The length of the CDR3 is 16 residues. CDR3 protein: CASSPTRVVGANVLTF. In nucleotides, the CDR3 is TGTGCCAGCAGCCCAACGAGAGTAGTTGGGGCCAACGTCCTGACTTTC.

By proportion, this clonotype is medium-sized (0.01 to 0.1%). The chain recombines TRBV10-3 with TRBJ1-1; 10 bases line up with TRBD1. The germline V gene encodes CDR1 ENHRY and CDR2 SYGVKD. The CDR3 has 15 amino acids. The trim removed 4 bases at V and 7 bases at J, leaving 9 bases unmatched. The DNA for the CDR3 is TGTGCCATCAGTGCTGGGGACAGGGGAAAAGATGAAGCTTTCTTT. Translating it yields CAISAGDRGKDEAFF.

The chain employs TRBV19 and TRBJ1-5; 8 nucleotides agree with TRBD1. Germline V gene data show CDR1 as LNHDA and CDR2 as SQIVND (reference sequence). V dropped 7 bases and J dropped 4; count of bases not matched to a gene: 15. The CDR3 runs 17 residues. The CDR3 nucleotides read TGTGCCAGTAACGACAGGGGTGGGATGAGGTATAATCAGCCCCAGCATTTT. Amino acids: CASNDRGGMRYNQPQHF.

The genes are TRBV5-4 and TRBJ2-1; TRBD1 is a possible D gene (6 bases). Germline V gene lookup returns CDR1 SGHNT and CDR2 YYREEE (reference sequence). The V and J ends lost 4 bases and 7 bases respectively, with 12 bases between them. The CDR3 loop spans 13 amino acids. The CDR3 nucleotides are TGTGCCAGCAGCCTGGACAGTAGGAATGAGCAGTTCTTC. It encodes CASSLDSRNEQFF.

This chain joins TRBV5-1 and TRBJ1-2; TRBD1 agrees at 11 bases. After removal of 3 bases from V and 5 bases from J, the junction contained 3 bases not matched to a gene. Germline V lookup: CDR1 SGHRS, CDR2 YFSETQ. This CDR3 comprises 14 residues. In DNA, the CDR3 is TGCGCCAGCAGCTGGGGGACAGGGGGATATGGCTACACCTTC. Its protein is CASSWGTGGYGYTF.

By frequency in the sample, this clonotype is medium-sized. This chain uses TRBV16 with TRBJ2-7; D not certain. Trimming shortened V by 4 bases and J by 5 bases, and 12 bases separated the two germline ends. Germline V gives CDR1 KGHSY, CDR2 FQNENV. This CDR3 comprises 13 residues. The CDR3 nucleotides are TGTGCCAGCAGCCCCTCACCGGTCAACGAGCAGTACTTC. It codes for CASSPSPVNEQYF.

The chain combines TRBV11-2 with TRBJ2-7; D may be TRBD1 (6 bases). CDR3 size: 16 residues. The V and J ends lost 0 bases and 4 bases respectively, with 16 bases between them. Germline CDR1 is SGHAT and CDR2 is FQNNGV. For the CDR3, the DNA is TGTGCCAGCAGCTTAGACTCCTTGGCAGGGGAATACGAGCAGTACTTC. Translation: CASSLDSLAGEYEQYF.

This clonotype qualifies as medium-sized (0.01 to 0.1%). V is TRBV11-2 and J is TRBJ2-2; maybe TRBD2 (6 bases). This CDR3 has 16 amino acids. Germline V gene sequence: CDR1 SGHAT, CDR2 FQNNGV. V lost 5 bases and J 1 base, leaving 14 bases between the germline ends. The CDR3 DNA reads TGTGCCAGCAGCCCAATCGGGGGAAGGAACACCGGGGAGCTGTTTTTT. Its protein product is CASSPIGGRNTGELFF.

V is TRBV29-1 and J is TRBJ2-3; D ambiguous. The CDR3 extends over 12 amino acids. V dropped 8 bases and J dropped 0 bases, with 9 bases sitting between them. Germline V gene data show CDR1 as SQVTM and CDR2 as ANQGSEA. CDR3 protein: CSKLSSTDTQYF. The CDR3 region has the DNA TGCAGCAAACTCAGTAGCACAGATACGCAGTATTTT.

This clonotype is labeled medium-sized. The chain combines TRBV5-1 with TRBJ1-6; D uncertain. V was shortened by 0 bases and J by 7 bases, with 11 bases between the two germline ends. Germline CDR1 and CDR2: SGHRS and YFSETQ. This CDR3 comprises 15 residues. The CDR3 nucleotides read TGCGCCAGCAGCTTGGCCGCGGTGGGGAATTCACCCCTCCACTTT. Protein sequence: CASSLAAVGNSPLHF.

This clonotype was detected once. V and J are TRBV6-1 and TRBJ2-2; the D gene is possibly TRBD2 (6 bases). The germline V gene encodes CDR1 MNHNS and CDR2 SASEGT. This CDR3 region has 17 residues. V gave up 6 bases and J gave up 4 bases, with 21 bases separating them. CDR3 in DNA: TGTGCCAGCAGCGTAAGCCGGGAGTTACCTACCACCGGGGAGCTGTTTTTT. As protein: CASSVSRELPTTGELFF.

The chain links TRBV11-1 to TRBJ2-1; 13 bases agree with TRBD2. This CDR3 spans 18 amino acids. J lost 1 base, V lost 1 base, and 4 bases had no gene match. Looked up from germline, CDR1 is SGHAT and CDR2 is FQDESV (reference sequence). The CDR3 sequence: CASSLGTSGSKSYNEQFF. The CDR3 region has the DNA TGTGCCAGCAGCTTAGGGACTAGCGGGAGCAAGTCCTACAATGAGCAGTTCTTC.

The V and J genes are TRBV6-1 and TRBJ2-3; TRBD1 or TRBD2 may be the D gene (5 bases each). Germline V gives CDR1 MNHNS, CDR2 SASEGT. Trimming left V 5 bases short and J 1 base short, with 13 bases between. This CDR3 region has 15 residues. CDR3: CASSNRGSGTDTQYF. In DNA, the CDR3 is TGTGCCAGCAGTAATCGGGGCTCCGGCACAGATACGCAGTATTTT.

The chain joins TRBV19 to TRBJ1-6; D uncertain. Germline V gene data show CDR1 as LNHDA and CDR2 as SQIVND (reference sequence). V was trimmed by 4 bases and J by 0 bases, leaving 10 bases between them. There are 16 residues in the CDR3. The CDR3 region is CASSTGGSSYNSPLHF. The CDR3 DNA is TGTGCCAGTAGTACGGGTGGGAGCTCCTATAATTCACCCCTCCACTTT.

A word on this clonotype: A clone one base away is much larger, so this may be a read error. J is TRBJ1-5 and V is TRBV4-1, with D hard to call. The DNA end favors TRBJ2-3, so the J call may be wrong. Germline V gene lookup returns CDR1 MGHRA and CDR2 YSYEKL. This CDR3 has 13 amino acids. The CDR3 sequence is CASSQGVEQTQYF. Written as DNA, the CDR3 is TGCGCCAGCAGCCAAGGCGTAGAGCAGACCCAGTATTTT.

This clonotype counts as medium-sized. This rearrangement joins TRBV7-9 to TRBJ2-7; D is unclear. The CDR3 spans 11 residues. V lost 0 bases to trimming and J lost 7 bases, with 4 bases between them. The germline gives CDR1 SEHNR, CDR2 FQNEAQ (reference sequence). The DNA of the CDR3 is TGTGCCAGCAGCTTAGCCCAGGAGCAGTACTTC. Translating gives CASSLAQEQYF.

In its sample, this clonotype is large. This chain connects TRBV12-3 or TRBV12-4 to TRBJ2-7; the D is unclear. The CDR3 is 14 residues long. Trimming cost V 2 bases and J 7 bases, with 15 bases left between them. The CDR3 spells CASSLRQSLREQYF. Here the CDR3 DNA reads TGTGCCAGCAGTTTACGGCAGAGCCTAAGGGAGCAGTACTTC.

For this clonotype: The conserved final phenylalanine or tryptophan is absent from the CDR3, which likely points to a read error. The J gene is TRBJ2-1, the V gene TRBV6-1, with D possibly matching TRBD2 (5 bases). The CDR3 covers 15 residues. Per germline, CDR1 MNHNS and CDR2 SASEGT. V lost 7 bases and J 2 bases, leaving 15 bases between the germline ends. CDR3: CASTPRPGTYNEQFL. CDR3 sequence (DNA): TGTGCCAGCACTCCGAGGCCGGGAACCTACAATGAGCAGTTCCTC.

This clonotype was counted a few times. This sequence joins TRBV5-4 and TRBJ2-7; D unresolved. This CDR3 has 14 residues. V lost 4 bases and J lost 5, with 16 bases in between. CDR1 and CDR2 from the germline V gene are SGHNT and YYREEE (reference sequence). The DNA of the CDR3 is TGTGCCAGCAGCCTGGGTTGGGCTAAGGACGAGCAGTACTTC. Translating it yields CASSLGWAKDEQYF.

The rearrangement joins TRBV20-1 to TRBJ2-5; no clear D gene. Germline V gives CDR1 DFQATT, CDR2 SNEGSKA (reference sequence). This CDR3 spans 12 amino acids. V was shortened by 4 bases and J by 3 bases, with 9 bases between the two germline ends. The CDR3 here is CSAISWEETQYF. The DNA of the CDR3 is TGCAGTGCTATTTCGTGGGAAGAGACCCAGTACTTC.

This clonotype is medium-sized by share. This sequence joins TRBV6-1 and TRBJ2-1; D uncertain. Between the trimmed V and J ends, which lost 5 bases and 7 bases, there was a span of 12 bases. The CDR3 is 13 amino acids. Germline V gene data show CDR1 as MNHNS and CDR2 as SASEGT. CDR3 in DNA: TGTGCCAGCAGTTTAACCCGTGGGAATGAGCAGTTCTTC. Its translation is CASSLTRGNEQFF.

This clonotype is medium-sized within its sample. CDR3 in DNA: TGTGCCAGCAGCGCATACATGCGCACCGGGGAGCTGTTTTTT. It encodes CASSAYMRTGELFF. The rearrangement joins TRBV13 to TRBJ2-2; D remains ambiguous. From germline, CDR1 is PRHDT and CDR2 FYEKMQ (reference sequence). The CDR3 spans 14 residues. The V end lost 5 bases, the J end lost 4 bases, and 11 bases lay between the germline ends.

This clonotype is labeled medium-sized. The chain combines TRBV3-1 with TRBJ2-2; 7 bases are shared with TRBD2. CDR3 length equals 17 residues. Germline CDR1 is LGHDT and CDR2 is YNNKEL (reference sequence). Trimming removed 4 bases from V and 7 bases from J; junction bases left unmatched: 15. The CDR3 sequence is CASSPRSSGESSGELFF. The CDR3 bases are TGTGCCAGCAGCCCAAGATCTAGCGGAGAGAGTAGCGGGGAGCTGTTTTTT.